This TCR beta chain was identified in a study of cytomegalovirus exposure and HLA in healthy donors (dated by TCRdb to about 2017). For the wider study: According to an earlier analysis of 550 to 750 of the donors, some 180 million T cells yielded 100 million or so unique TCR beta sequences and about 300 Gb of sequence data. About 280 gigabases of sequencing data and approximately 91 million unique TCR sequences made up an early release that covered 500 to 650 HLA-typed donors. Of the 350 to 450 genotyped donors, 65% to 90% fell in the genetic ancestry cluster associated with self-reported Caucasian donors. The aim of the study was to test whether cataloging public T cell receptors could identify signatures of past pathogen exposure. The study used immunosequencing to profile the T cell repertoires of some 600 subjects and linked those repertoires to cytomegalovirus serostatus. A separate validation cohort of 100 to 150 different subjects was used in addition to the roughly 700-subject first cohort. High-throughput TCR immunosequencing, statistical association of individual TCRs with disease status, and machine learning were combined to predict cytomegalovirus infection status. To study patterns of TCR occurrence, a later analysis re-analyzed previously published TCR beta repertoires from around 660 donors and added high-resolution HLA genotyping. Rather than using new phenotypic data, the later analysis identified candidate immune exposures from TCR beta sequences and from how often those sequences occurred across donors. In an earlier analysis of 550 to 700 of the donors, high-throughput TCR beta sequencing was used to judge whether each TCR beta V gene segment behaved as functional or pseudogenic. Alongside the repertoire data, information on donor age, sex, ethnicity and CMV serostatus was compiled. In a later genetic analysis, genome-wide SNP genotypes for about three fifths of the roughly 670 donors were used, and that subset was treated as a discovery cohort. All discovery cohort repertoires had been generated using a single sequencing platform. Class I and class II HLA loci were covered by the typing at four-digit resolution. The number of donors typed differed by locus, with roughly 620-640 for A, B, C, DRB1 and DQB1, 522 for DQA1, 600 to 610 for DPA1, and about 450 for DPB1. Because of strong linkage in the cohort, roughly five DR-DQ haplotypes were treated as single units for association and clustering. Among around 400 genotyped donors of the cohort, an average of around 240,000 unique TCR beta nucleotide sequences were sequenced per donor, roughly 18% of them non-productive. Beyond this particular receptor, the publication reports: In the study, about 150 TCR beta chains were listed as associated with cytomegalovirus. The authors suggested that the approach could potentially be generalized to other disease states and immunological phenotypes. About 17 rarely observed V segments, including chromosome 9 orphons, were excluded from the earlier analysis of several hundred of the donors because counts were too low. Compared with the roughly 670-donor mean, donors in an Asian-associated ancestry cluster had fewer N-insertions in productive TCRs, according to a later genetic analysis. In a later analysis, TCR association rates were found to vary across HLA loci, with the most associated TCRs seen for DRB1 alleles and the fewest for HLA-C alleles. An association between a missense DCLRE1C variant and V-gene and J-gene trimming of TCR beta chains was found in a later genetic analysis and replicated in an independent cohort. Most TCR sequences were observed very rarely across donors, whereas some public TCRs were present in many individuals. In a later analysis, several top co-occurrence clusters were reported to appear linked to parvovirus B19, influenza, CMV and Epstein-Barr virus. A further reported finding was that TCR beta sequences accurately predicted the HLA-A and HLA-B alleles for most subjects in the first cohort. A later analysis associated some 17,000 TCR beta sequences with specific HLA alleles at a false discovery rate of 0.05. The cohort was sequenced for TCR beta chains only, and without alpha or paired-chain data the features that could be detected were limited. Most CMV-associated TCR beta chains appeared to be HLA-restricted in a later analysis, and the HLA associations seemed to be driven largely by CMV exposure. Because HLA typing was missing for some donors at each locus, association tests included only the typed subset. The 87-base-pair reads could not distinguish some IMGT-functional V segments, including TRBV6-2 and TRBV6-3, so those segments were excluded. Roughly uniform sequencing depth across donors was assumed in presence/absence analyses, although this assumption may not hold. Correlated functional status among segregating V segments might be attributable to linkage disequilibrium, but an unknown experimental factor could not be ruled out. Strong co-occurrence of HLA alleles, especially DR and DQ, made assigning TCR associations to individual alleles difficult. In vitro tests confirmed that a few of the cytomegalovirus-associated TCR beta chains recognize cytomegalovirus antigens. Immune exposure information for the cohort was limited to CMV serostatus. An earlier analysis of approximately 590 of the donors showed that most TCR beta V segments appeared in productive rearrangements either about 87% or about 30% of the time, which broadly matched IMGT annotations. The classifier was reported to diagnose cytomegalovirus status with high specificity and sensitivity in both the original cohort and the validation cohort. Compared with equally common non-associated chains, HLA-associated TCR beta chains in a later analysis were more clonally expanded and had lower generation probabilities. A cluster of highly shared sequence variants was judged likely to be a technical artifact of the sequencing pipeline.

Including the terminal cysteine and phenylalanine, the CDR3 comprises 16 residues. Only CDR3 DNA remains: 48 bases, in frame from the first base. V was cut back by 4 bases and J by 0 bases, leaving a gap of 14 bases between them. For CDR1 and CDR2, the germline V gene lists SGDLS and YYNGEE. This clone was counted a single time. Its antigen specificity is not known. Per-nucleotide qualities are absent, and no much larger clonotype sits a single base away. The cohort comprised 670 or so healthy bone marrow donors. All cohort members were sampled while nominally healthy, although unrecorded immune exposures were likely present. The donor was CMV seronegative and belonged to the group of around 400 seronegative cohort members. Each donor provided a peripheral blood sample, and peripheral blood mononuclear cells were used for TCR beta sequencing. Genomic DNA was extracted from the blood cell samples with the Qiagen DNeasy Blood Extraction Kit.

Receptor libraries were prepared by the immunoSEQ multiplex PCR assay. For the multiplex PCR, a mixture combining 60 forward primers for TCR Vbeta segments and 13 reverse primers for TCR Jbeta segments was used. The CDR3 region of rearranged TCR beta genes was amplified from genomic DNA by a multiplex PCR assay. On the Illumina HiSeq System, the amplified TCR beta libraries were sequenced as 87-base-pair reads. The study's processing was this. A later analysis counted some 74 million unique TCR beta chains across the 666 repertoires, and roughly 9.9 million of these chains were shared by at least two donors. Raw reads were error-corrected and collapsed into unique sequences by a nearest-neighbor algorithm in which closely related sequences were merged to remove PCR and sequencing errors. CDR3 sequences were aligned to IMGT reference sequences to assign V, D and J gene segments. For a sequence to be retained, at least a six-nucleotide match to both a V gene segment and a J gene segment was required. A rearrangement was called productive if the CDR3 had no stop codons and remained in frame with V and J, and every other rearrangement was called non-productive. CDR3 was defined according to IMGT convention as the region running from the second conserved V-encoded cysteine to the conserved J-encoded phenylalanine. In an earlier analysis of 550 to 650 of the donors, sequences lacking an unambiguous match to a single V gene segment were excluded. In an earlier analysis of 450 to 700 of the donors, V segments were called functional above 56.7% productive rearrangements and were called segregating when the between-donor standard deviation exceeded 5%. A statistical classification framework was developed to diagnose cytomegalovirus status using the catalog of TCR beta chain sequences. V and J gene assignment, in a later analysis, came from comparing TCR nucleotide sequences with IMGT/GENE-DB human TR gene sequences. In a later analysis, CDR3 sequences and most-parsimonious VDJ recombination scenarios were assigned using the TCRdist pipeline. In a later analysis, each TCR beta chain was defined by its CDR3 amino acid sequence together with its V-gene family, and reads lacking a unique V-gene family were excluded. To address suspected cross-contamination and a sequencing artifact, a later analysis removed 550 to 750 highly shared, low-generation-probability nucleotide sequences. For each public chain, a later analysis derived a clonal expansion index from normalized ranks of inferred template counts within each repertoire. In a later analysis, generation probabilities were computed using a VDJ recombination model fitted to out-of-frame rearrangements, and the results were checked against IGoR. In a later analysis, hypergeometric tests were used to score TCR-TCR, TCR-HLA and TCR-CMV co-occurrence, with a repertoire-size bias correction applied to TCR pairs. False discovery rates were estimated in a later analysis by permuting HLA or CMV assignments 20 times. A later analysis grouped co-occurring TCRs with DBSCAN, adding TCRdist sequence similarity when clustering within HLA-allele-positive subsets. Repertoires with fewer than 30,000 or more than 120,000 public chains were left out of co-occurrence clustering, as were about 5 repertoires with anomalous nucleotide sharing. TCRdb retrieved this table from immuneACCESS and kept in-frame rearrangements only. Not all clones are present; in checked studies, unresolved V genes account for under half, and no reason is known for the remainder. For V, J and clone size, that table is used; D and trimming come from the DNA. In all, the sample holds over 200,000 clones, and 82% of those were seen once. Clones ranked in the top ten supply roughly 0.58% of the sample.

The receptor was derived from a woman aged 40-49 years in good health and CMV-seronegative. The sequenced sample consisted of PBMCs. The chain uses TRBV9 and TRBJ1-3, and TRBD1 may be the D gene, going by 5 matching bases. The sequence in DNA is TGTGCCAGCAGCATCGGAGGGGATCGCTCTGGAAACACCATATATTTT. This translates into CASSIGGDRSGNTIYF.